The 9 T cell receptor beta chains reported below all come from one sample, sequenced in a study of CD8+CD57+ T cells in acquired aplastic anemia (dated by TCRdb to the late 2010s). Instrument on record: Illumina HiSeq 2000. Genomic DNA was used as template for profiling of TCR beta VDJ combinations and CDR3 sequences. TCRdb applied fastp at Q25 and MiXCR to the public reads, then kept only in-frame beta chains. Rows with one shared CDR3 protein collapse into an entry with the most common genes and DNA. The sample table holds around 430,000 distinct CDR3 sequences, of which around 30% were seen once. The ten largest clones represent roughly 0.8% of the sample. Patients chosen for sequencing had shown expansion of CD8+CD57+ cells by flow cytometry. The source material was sorted CD4+, CD8+, or CD8+CD57+ T cells (not recorded which) from PBMCs. These receptors came from a human donor with aplastic anemia.

The V gene is TRBV18, the J gene TRBJ1-2; a possible D gene is TRBD1 (5 bases). Germline loops: CDR1 KGHSH, CDR2 LQKENI. Trimming shortened V by 2 bases and J by 6 bases, and 7 bases separated the two germline ends. The CDR3 is 12 amino acids. CDR3 residues: CASSPRGDGYTF. The CDR3 region has the DNA TGTGCCAGCTCACCAAGGGGTGATGGCTACACCTTC. Using reference TRBV18 and TRBJ1-2 for the parts outside the CDR3, the full variable domain is NAGVMQNPRHLVRRRGQEARLRCSPMKGHSHVYWYRQLPEEGLKFMVYLQKENIIDESGMPKERFSAEFPKEGPSILRIQQVVRGDSAAYFCASSPRGDGYTFGSGTRLTVV.

This clonotype was counted at least ten times. V is TRBV19 and J is TRBJ1-6; D is unresolved. With 3 bases removed from V and 0 bases from J, the gap between germline ends came to 18 bases. The CDR3 spans 19 residues. In germline, CDR1 is LNHDA, CDR2 SQIVND (reference sequence). The chain's CDR3 is CASSILGRSLTSYNSPLHF. The CDR3 region has the DNA TGTGCCAGTAGTATCCTGGGCAGGTCTCTTACCTCCTATAATTCACCCCTCCACTTT.

As to this clonotype: A read error may account for a junction end that differs from germline. The chain carries TRBV5-5 and TRBJ2-7; D is unclear. The DNA matches TRBJ2-5 better at its end, which makes the J call doubtful. The CDR3 loop spans 14 amino acids. The V gene's germline CDR1 is SGHKS and CDR2 YYEKEE (reference sequence). The CDR3 sequence is CASGFPATQETQYF. In DNA, the CDR3 is TGTGCCAGCGGCTTCCCCGCGACGCAAGAGACCCAGTACTTC.

Only a few counts were recorded for this clonotype. J is TRBJ2-7 and V is TRBV29-1; 9 bases align to TRBD1. After removal of 6 bases from V and 3 bases from J, the junction contained 6 bases not matched to a gene. This CDR3 has 13 amino acids. Germline V lookup: CDR1 SQVTM, CDR2 ANQGSEA. The CDR3 nucleotides read TGCAGCGTGGAGGGACAGGGAGGCTACGAGCAGTACTTC. Translated, it gives CSVEGQGGYEQYF.

This clonotype appeared many times. The chain links TRBV5-1 to TRBJ1-2, with TRBD1 matching over 8 bases. The CDR3 spans 15 residues. V gave up 2 bases and J gave up 3 bases; unmatched junction bases: 6. The V gene's germline CDR1 is SGHRS and CDR2 YFSETQ. The CDR3 sequence is CASSFRGQGDYGYTF. The CDR3 DNA follows: TGCGCCAGCAGCTTTCGAGGACAGGGCGACTATGGCTACACCTTC.

V usage is TRBV10-3 and J usage is TRBJ1-1; 9 bases match TRBD1. The CDR3 sequence is 13 residues long. The germline V gene encodes CDR1 ENHRY and CDR2 SYGVKD. V gave up 10 bases and J gave up 3 bases; unmatched junction bases: 6. The chain's CDR3 is CASKGQGDTEAFF. CDR3 DNA sequence: TGTGCCAGCAAGGGACAGGGAGACACTGAAGCTTTCTTT.

The chain has TRBV2 and TRBJ1-5; D may be TRBD1 (6 bases). The CDR3 is made up of 12 amino acids. Germline V gives CDR1 SNHLY, CDR2 FYNNEI. Deletions cut 3 bases from V and 12 bases from J, with 12 bases between. This CDR3 reads CASSDGGAHQHF. The CDR3 DNA reads as TGTGCCAGCAGTGATGGGGGGGCTCACCAGCATTTT.

This clonotype was counted between two and nine times. The rearrangement uses TRBV7-6 and TRBJ2-1; D is unresolved. CDR3 size: 13 residues. V lost 2 bases to trimming and J lost 5 bases, with 7 bases between them. Looked up from germline, CDR1 is SGHVS and CDR2 is FNYEAQ. CDR3 coding DNA: TGTGCCAGCAGCTTATCCCCACACAATGAGCAGTTCTTC. This translates into CASSLSPHNEQFF. Filled out from reference TRBV7-6 and TRBJ2-1, the complete variable domain reads GAGVSQSPRYKVTKRGQDVALRCDPISGHVSLYWYRQALGQGPEFLTYFNYEAQQDKSGLPNDRFSAERPEGSISTLTIQRTEQRDSAMYRCASSLSPHNEQFFGPGTRLTVL.

This chain connects TRBV5-1 to TRBJ2-7, with 12 bases that match TRBD1. The germline V gene has CDR1 SGHRS and CDR2 YFSETQ. V shed 2 bases and J 6 bases; nucleotides not matched to a gene: 12. The CDR3 has 17 amino acids. In DNA form, the CDR3 reads TGCGCCAGCAGCTTACAACCGGGACAGGGGGCAAGGGGCGAGCAGTACTTC. As protein: CASSLQPGQGARGEQYF.